This TCR beta chain came from a study of CD8+ T cells in alopecia areata. Once RNA had been extracted, it was reverse transcribed into cDNA to act as the sequencing template. Method: immunoSEQ multiplex PCR; TCRdb's copy keeps in-frame clones and lacks some. The data hold 20,000 to 30,000 clones, with around 50% observed a single time. This CDR3 region has 12 residues. Germline values: CDR1 LNHDA, CDR2 SQIVND (reference sequence). V shed 3 bases and J shed 6 bases, with 8 bases lying between them. This clone has just a few counts. The chain joins TRBV19 to TRBJ1-1; D is uncertain. This TCR was recovered from a human donor with alopecia areata. Sequencing was performed on NKG2D-high CD8+ T cells sorted from blood. CDR3 loop: CASSIIGAEAFF. CDR3 nucleotide sequence: TGTGCCAGTAGTATTATAGGCGCTGAAGCTTTCTTT.